These T cell receptor beta chains were read from a single sample in a study of a mutant IDH1 vaccine in newly diagnosed glioma. The method was immunoSEQ multiplex PCR; TCRdb's version includes in-frame clones alone and lacks a portion of them. This table has more than 50,000 clones, around 85% appearing once. Sequenced material: PBMCs, taken from a glioma patient treated with radiotherapy, temozolomide or both. The receptors were gathered from a man in his thirties or forties with glioma. Each CDR3 is given without its conserved first and last residue. Size is stated for part of the rows, as once, few or many counts, or as a class when the clone is expanded.

cdr3_length	v_call	j_call	clone_size	cdr3_aa
11	TRBV6-1	TRBJ1-6	.	ASRQPDNSPLH
11	TRBV7-7	TRBJ2-5	once	ASSATRVETQY
12	TRBV10-1	TRBJ2-7	.	ASSESRRDSEQY
14	TRBV6-5	TRBJ1-4	.	ASSYLKGRGTEKLF
13	TRBV30	TRBJ2-7	.	AWGQGGRRIYEQY
12	TRBV6-5	TRBJ1-3	.	ATHSGGSGNTIY
11	TRBV6-5	TRBJ2-7	.	ASSYSHSYEQY
15	TRBV9	TRBJ1-6	.	ASSGPRTGGRDSPLH
14	TRBV19	TRBJ1-5	once	ASSTLTAYSNQPQH
12	TRBV28	TRBJ2-7	.	ASHSPGHSYEQY
12	TRBV6-5	TRBJ1-2	.	ASSRTGTNYGYT
10	TRBV4-1	TRBJ2-1	.	ASSQGRYEQF
13	TRBV5-5	TRBJ2-7	.	ASSPTTRLPYEQY
12	TRBV6-5	TRBJ2-5	.	ASKQGIGAETQY
13	TRBV5-1	TRBJ1-5	.	ASSSTGGAGQPQH
15	TRBV10-1	TRBJ2-1	.	ASSESRLAGGHNEQF
13	TRBV7-6	TRBJ1-4	.	ASSLDRGDNEKLF
15	TRBV27	TRBJ2-2	.	ASGPSGALLFTGELF
13	TRBV18	TRBJ2-1	.	ASSPTAGLTSEQF
11	TRBV27	TRBJ2-1	.	ASSLTGNNEQF
11	TRBV7-9	TRBJ1-1	few	ASSLTLNTEAF
11	TRBV19	TRBJ2-2	.	ASSIIGVGELF
13	TRBV28	TRBJ1-2	.	ASSSSGLTNYGYT